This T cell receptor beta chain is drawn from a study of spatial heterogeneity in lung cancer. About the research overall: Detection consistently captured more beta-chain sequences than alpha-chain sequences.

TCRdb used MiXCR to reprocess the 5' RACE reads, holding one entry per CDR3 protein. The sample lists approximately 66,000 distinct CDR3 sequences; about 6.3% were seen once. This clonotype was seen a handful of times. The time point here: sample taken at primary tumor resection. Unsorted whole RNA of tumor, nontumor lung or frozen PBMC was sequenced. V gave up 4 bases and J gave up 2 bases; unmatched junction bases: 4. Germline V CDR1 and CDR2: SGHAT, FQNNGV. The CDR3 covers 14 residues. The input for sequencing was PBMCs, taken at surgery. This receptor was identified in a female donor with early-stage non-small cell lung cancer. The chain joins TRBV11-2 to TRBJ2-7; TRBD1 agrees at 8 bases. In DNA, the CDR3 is TGTGCCAGCAGCTCCGACAGGGGCCCCTACGAGCAGTACTTC. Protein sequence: CASSSDRGPYEQYF.